This is a list of T cell receptor beta chains from one sample in a study of cytomegalovirus exposure and HLA in healthy donors. TCRdb keeps only in-frame clones here, not all; method: immunoSEQ multiplex PCR. In the table there are roughly 180,000 clones, roughly 80% of which are singletons. The sample was PBMCs. Receptor source: a young man in good health and CMV-seronegative. The CDR3 runs from the conserved cysteine through the conserved F or W. The D gene is left open where the match is weak. Only some rows state a clone size, as once, few, many or a class for expanded clones.

once | NA | TRBJ1-2 | TRBV18 | TGTGCCAGCTCACCAACAGTGCAGAACTATGGCTACACCTTC | CASSPTVQNYGYTF
NA | TRBD2 | TRBJ2-2 | TRBV30 | TGTGCCTGGAGTCCCCTCACCGGGACTACCAACACCGGGGAGCTGTTTTTT | CAWSPLTGTTNTGELFF
once | TRBD1 | TRBJ2-7 | TRBV29-1 | TGCAGCGTCTCCCGGGACAGGGGTCCCACGTACGAGCAGTACTTC | CSVSRDRGPTYEQYF
few | NA | TRBJ1-2 | TRBV6-1 | TGTGCCAGCAGGGCGGGGCAGGGAGCCCTTAGGGGCTACACCTTC | CASRAGQGALRGYTF
NA | NA | TRBJ2-7 | TRBV19 | TGTGCCAGTAGTATAGGGACTACCACCACCATGGGGTACGAGCAGTACTTC | CASSIGTTTTMGYEQYF
NA | NA | TRBJ2-7 | TRBV7-9 | TGTGCCAGCAGCACAGGTGGGGTCGTCCACGAGCAGTACTTC | CASSTGGVVHEQYF
NA | NA | TRBJ1-5 | TRBV28 | TGTGCCAGCAGTTTAGGAGGCCCGTTCCAGCCCCAGCATTTT | CASSLGGPFQPQHF
NA | TRBD2 | TRBJ2-1 | TRBV7-9 | TGTGCCAGCAGCTTATCCCGACTAGCGGGAGGGCCCTCCTACAATGAGCAGTTCTTC | CASSLSRLAGGPSYNEQFF
once | TRBD2 | TRBJ2-2 | TRBV6-1 | TGTGCCAGCAGTGACCCACTAGCGGGGGACCTCTTGGGCACCGGGGAGCTGTTTTTT | CASSDPLAGDLLGTGELFF
NA | TRBD2 | TRBJ2-3 | TRBV11-3 | TGTGCCAGCAGCTCGGGAGGGCCTGGGGCAGATACGCAGTATTTT | CASSSGGPGADTQYF
NA | TRBD1 | TRBJ2-5 | TRBV6-1 | TGTGCCAGCAGTGCCAGTCCCGGGACAGGGAGGGGGACCCAGTACTTC | CASSASPGTGRGTQYF
NA | TRBD1 | TRBJ2-7 | TRBV28 | TGTGCCAGCAGTTGGCAGGGGGTGGGCGAGCAGTACTTC | CASSWQGVGEQYF
NA | TRBD2 | TRBJ2-1 | TRBV30 | TGTGCCTGGTCCGGGAGGAGCTCCTACAATGAGCAGTTCTTC | CAWSGRSSYNEQFF
NA | TRBD1 | TRBJ2-1 | TRBV6-5 | TGTGCCAGCAGTTACTCGAGGGACAGCTACAATGAGCAGTTCTTC | CASSYSRDSYNEQFF
NA | TRBD2 | TRBJ2-2 | TRBV10-1 | TGCGCCAGCAGTGAGGCCACAGCGTCATGGGTAGCGGGGGCTCCGAACACCGGGGAGCTGTTTTTT | CASSEATASWVAGAPNTGELFF
few | NA | TRBJ2-7 | TRBV6-6 | TGTGCCAGCACCACCTCGCGCGGGTTCTACGAGCAGTACTTC | CASTTSRGFYEQYF
NA | NA | TRBJ2-5 | TRBV5-6 | TGTGCCAGCAGCTTGAACAGCAAAGAGACCCAGTACTTC | CASSLNSKETQYF
NA | NA | TRBJ2-6 | TRBV2 | TGTGCCAGCAGTCAGGGCCCACCTAGGGCCAACGTCCTGACTTTC | CASSQGPPRANVLTF
NA | NA | TRBJ2-7 | TRBV6-1 | TGTGCCAGCAGTGAAGCGCGGGGTTACGAGCAGTACTTC | CASSEARGYEQYF
once | TRBD2 | TRBJ2-1 | TRBV5-1 | TGCGCCAGCAGCTTGGTTCCGAGCGGGGGACCCATCTCCTACAATGAGCAGTTCTTC | CASSLVPSGGPISYNEQFF
NA | NA | TRBJ1-2 | TRBV28 | TGTGCCAGCACCCGCCTCGGGCAGGGGTTGGGGGGCTACACCTTC | CASTRLGQGLGGYTF
NA | NA | TRBJ2-7 | TRBV5-1 | TGCGCCAGCAGCCCCGGTGGGCGCGAGCAGTACTTC | CASSPGGREQYF
NA | TRBD1 | TRBJ2-3 | TRBV6-4 | TGTGCCAGCAGCCGACACCAGGGACAGGGTAGCACAGATACGCAGTATTTT | CASSRHQGQGSTDTQYF
NA | TRBD2 | TRBJ2-1 | TRBV5-1 | TGCGCCAGCAGCTTGGCGACTAGCTTTGAGCAGTTCTTC | CASSLATSFEQFF
NA | NA | TRBJ1-2 | TRBV29-1 | TGCAGCGTCGAGCCACAGGATGGAGTACATGGCTACACCTTC | CSVEPQDGVHGYTF
NA | TRBD1 | TRBJ1-2 | TRBV28 | TGTGCCAGCAGCCCTGGGACAGTCGATGGCTACACCTTC | CASSPGTVDGYTF
NA | NA | TRBJ1-5 | TRBV5-5 | TGTGCCAGCAGCCACACCGCGGGGCTGGGGGATCAGCCCCAGCATTTT | CASSHTAGLGDQPQHF
NA | NA | TRBJ1-3 | TRBV28 | TGTGCCAGCAGGGAGAACAGGGTGAACACATCCTGGATCTCGGGAAACACCATATATTTT | CASRENRVNTSWISGNTIYF
NA | TRBD1 | TRBJ1-6 | TRBV5-1 | TGCGCCAGCAGCTTAAATGACAGGGCGAGCTCCTATAATTCACCCCTCCACTTT | CASSLNDRASSYNSPLHF
NA | TRBD1 | TRBJ1-2 | TRBV10-3 | TGTGCCATCAGTGAGTCCGCAGGGGGCTTCTTTGGCTACACCTTC | CAISESAGGFFGYTF
NA | NA | TRBJ2-1 | TRBV11-3 | TGTGCCAGCAGCTTTCGGGGGGCCGGTGAGCAGTTCTTC | CASSFRGAGEQFF
NA | TRBD1 | TRBJ2-6 | TRBV9 | TGTGCCAGCAGCGCGGACAGGGCCAGCTCTGGGGCCAACGTCCTGACTTTC | CASSADRASSGANVLTF
NA | TRBD1 | TRBJ2-5 | TRBV6-5 | TGTGCCAGCAGTTACGACAGGGAAGAGACCCAGTACTTC | CASSYDREETQYF
NA | NA | TRBJ1-2 | TRBV15 | TGTGCCACCACCGACCGGGTAGACTATGGCTACACCTTC | CATTDRVDYGYTF
NA | NA | TRBJ2-1 | TRBV18 | TGTGCCAGCTCACCACCTTTCTTCCGGACGGAGGACAATGAGCAGTTCTTC | CASSPPFFRTEDNEQFF
NA | NA | TRBJ1-1 | TRBV27 | TGTGCCAGCAGTACCCACAGGGAACAGAGCACTGAAGCTTTCTTT | CASSTHREQSTEAFF
NA | TRBD1 | TRBJ2-1 | TRBV12-5 | TGTGCTAGTGGTCTCGGACAGGGAGAGTCCAATGAGCAGTTCTTC | CASGLGQGESNEQFF